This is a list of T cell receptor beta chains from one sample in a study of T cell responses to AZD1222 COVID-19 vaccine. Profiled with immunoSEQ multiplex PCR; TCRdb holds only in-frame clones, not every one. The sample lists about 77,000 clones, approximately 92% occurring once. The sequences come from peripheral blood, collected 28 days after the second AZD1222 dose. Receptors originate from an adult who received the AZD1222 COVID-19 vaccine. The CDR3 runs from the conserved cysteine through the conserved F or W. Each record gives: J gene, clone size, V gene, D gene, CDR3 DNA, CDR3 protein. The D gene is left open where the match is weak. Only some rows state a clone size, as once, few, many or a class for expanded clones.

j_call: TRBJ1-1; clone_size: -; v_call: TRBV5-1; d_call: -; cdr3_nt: TGCGCCAGCAGCTTGGTTGAAAAAGGCACTGAAGCTTTCTTT; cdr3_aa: CASSLVEKGTEAFF
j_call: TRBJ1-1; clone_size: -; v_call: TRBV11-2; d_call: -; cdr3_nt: TGTGCCAGCAGCTTGAGCGGGACCTCCCTAATGAACACTGAAGCTTTCTTT; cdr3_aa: CASSLSGTSLMNTEAFF
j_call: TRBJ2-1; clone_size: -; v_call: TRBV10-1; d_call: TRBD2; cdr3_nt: TGCGCCAGCAGTGGTCTAGCGGGAAGCGGTGAGCAGTTCTTC; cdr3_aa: CASSGLAGSGEQFF
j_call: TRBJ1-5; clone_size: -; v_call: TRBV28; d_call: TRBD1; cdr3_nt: TGTGCCAGCAGATTACAGGGGGACCGCAATCAGCCCCAGCATTTT; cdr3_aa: CASRLQGDRNQPQHF
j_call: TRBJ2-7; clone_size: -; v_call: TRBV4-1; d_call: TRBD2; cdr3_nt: TGCGCCAGCAGCCAAGGAGCTAGCGGGACAACCTACGAGCAGTACTTC; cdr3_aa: CASSQGASGTTYEQYF
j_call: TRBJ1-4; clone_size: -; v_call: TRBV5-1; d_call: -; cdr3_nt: TGCGCCAGCAGCCTCACAGGTTTCGCACTGGGAGAGTCAAATGAAAAACTGTTTTTT; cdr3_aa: CASSLTGFALGESNEKLFF
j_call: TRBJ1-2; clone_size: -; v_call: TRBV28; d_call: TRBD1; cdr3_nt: TGTGCCAGCAGTTCCGCCGACAGGGGCGGAGGCTACACCTTC; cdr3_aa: CASSSADRGGGYTF
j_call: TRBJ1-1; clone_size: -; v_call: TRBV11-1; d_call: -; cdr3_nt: TGTGCCAGCAGCTCATGGCCTGAAGGGGAGACTGAAGCTTTCTTT; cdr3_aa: CASSSWPEGETEAFF
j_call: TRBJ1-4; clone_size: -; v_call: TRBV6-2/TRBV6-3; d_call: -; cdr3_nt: TGTGCCAGCAGTTACAGTATGGAAAAACTGTTTTTT; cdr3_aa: CASSYSMEKLFF
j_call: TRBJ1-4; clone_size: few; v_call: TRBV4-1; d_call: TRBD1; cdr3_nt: TGCGCCAGCAGCCAAGAAGGGACAGGGGGCAGGGGTAATGAAAAACTGTTTTTT; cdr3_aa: CASSQEGTGGRGNEKLFF
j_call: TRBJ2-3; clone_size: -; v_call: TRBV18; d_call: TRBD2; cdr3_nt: TGTGCCAGCTCACCGGGACTAGCAAAAGATACGCAGTATTTT; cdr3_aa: CASSPGLAKDTQYF
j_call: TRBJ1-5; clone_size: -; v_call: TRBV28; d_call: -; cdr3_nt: TGTGCCAGCAGTTTATTTAGGACAGCTTATCAGCCCCAGCATTTT; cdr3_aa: CASSLFRTAYQPQHF
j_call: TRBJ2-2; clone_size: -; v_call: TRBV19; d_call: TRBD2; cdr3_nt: TGTGCCAGTAGTTTGTACCCGGGACTAGCGGTTACCGGGGAGCTGTTTTTT; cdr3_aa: CASSLYPGLAVTGELFF
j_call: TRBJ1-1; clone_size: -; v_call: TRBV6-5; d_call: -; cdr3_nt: TGTGCCAGCGAGAACAGGAACATGAACACTGAAGCTTTCTTT; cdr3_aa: CASENRNMNTEAFF
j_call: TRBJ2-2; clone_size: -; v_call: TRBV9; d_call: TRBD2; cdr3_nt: TGTGCCAGCAGCCCAAGGGGACTAGCGGGAGAAGGGACCGGGGAGCTGTTTTTT; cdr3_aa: CASSPRGLAGEGTGELFF
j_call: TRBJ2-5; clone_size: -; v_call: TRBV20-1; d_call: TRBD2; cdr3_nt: TGCAGTGCTAGTGAAGGTAGCGGGAGGTCTAAGACCCAGTACTTC; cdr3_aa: CSASEGSGRSKTQYF
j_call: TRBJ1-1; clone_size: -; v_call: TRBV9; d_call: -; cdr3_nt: TGTGCCAGCAGCCCACGCGACGCGAACACTGAAGCTTTCTTT; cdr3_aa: CASSPRDANTEAFF
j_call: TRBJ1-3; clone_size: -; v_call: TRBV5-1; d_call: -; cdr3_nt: TGCGCCAGCAGCGCGAGCTCTGGAAACACCATATATTTT; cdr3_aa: CASSASSGNTIYF
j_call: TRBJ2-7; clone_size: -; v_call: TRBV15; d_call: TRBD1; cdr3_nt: TGTGCCACCAGGGGGACAGGAAACTACGAGCAGTACTTC; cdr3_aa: CATRGTGNYEQYF
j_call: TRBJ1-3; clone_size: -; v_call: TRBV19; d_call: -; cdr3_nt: TGTGCCAGTAGCTACATGGGGAACTCTGGAAACACCATATATTTT; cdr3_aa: CASSYMGNSGNTIYF
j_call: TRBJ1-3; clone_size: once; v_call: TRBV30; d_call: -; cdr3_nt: TGTGCCTGGATGGAGGGGGCTGGAAACACCATATATTTT; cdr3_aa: CAWMEGAGNTIYF
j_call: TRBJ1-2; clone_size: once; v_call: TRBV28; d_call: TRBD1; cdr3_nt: TGTGCCAGCAGTTTGTCCCGGGACAGCCTTCAGGATGGCTACACCTTC; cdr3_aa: CASSLSRDSLQDGYTF
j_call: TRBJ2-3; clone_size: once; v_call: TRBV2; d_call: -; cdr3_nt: TGTGCCAGCAGTGAAGGCAGGGCGCCTAGTTCAGATACGCAGTATTTT; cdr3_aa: CASSEGRAPSSDTQYF
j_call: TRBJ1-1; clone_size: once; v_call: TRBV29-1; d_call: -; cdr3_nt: TGCAGCGGAGAAAGGGTGAACACTGAAGCTTTCTTT; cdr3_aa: CSGERVNTEAFF
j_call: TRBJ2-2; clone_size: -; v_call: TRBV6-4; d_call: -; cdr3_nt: TGTGCCAGCAGGCCCGGAAGTTACACCGGGGAGCTGTTTTTT; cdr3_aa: CASRPGSYTGELFF
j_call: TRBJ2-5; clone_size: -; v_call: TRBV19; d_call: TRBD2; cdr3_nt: TGTGCGATACCGGGACTAGCGGGACATGAGGGAGAGACCCAGTACTTC; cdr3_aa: CAIPGLAGHEGETQYF
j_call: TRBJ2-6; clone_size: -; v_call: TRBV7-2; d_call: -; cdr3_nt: TGTGCCAGCAGCTTAGGCTCTGGGGCCAACGTCCTGACTTTC; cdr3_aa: CASSLGSGANVLTF
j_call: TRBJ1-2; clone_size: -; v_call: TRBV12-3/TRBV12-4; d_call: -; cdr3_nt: TGTGCCAGCAGTTTGATCGAGGGGCATGGCTACACCTTC; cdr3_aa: CASSLIEGHGYTF
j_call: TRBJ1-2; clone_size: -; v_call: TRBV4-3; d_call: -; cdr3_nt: TGCGCCAGCAGCCAAGATCCACCAGGGCCCGCTAACTATGGCTACACCTTC; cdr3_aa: CASSQDPPGPANYGYTF
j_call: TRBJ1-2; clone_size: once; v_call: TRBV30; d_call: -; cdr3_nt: TGTGCCTGGAGTCGGGTCTATGGCTACACCTTC; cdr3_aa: CAWSRVYGYTF
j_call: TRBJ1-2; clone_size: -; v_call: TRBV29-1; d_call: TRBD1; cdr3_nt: TGCAGCGTCGCGACAGGGAATCTCTTCTACACCTTC; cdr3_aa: CSVATGNLFYTF
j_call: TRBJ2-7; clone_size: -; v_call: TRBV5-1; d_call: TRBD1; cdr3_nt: TGCGCCAGCAGCCAGGGACAGGGGAGCAACGAGCAGTACTTC; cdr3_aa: CASSQGQGSNEQYF
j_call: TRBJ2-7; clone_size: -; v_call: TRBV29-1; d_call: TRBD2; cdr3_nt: TGCAGCGTTGAAGGCTTTAGAGGCGGGAGAAGCAACGAGCAGTACTTC; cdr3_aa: CSVEGFRGGRSNEQYF
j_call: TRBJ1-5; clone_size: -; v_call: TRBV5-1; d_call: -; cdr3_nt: TGCGCCAGCAGCTCAGACAGCAATCAGCCCCAGCATTTT; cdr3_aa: CASSSDSNQPQHF
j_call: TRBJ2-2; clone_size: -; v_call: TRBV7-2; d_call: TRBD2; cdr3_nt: TGTGCCAGCAGCTTAGAGGGTGCTAGCGGGAGGGCGAACACCGGGGAGCTGTTTTTT; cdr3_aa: CASSLEGASGRANTGELFF